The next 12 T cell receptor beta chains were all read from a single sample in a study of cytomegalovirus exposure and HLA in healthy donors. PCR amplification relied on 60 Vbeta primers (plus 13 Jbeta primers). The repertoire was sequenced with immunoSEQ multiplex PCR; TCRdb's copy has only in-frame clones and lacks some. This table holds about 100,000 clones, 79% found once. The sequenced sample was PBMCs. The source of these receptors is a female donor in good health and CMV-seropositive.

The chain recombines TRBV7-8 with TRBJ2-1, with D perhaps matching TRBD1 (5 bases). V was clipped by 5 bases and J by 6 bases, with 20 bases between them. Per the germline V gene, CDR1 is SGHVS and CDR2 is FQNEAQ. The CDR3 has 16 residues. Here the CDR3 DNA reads TGTGCCAGCAGCCTTTTGGGGCAGGTATTGATCAATGAGCAGTTCTTC. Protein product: CASSLLGQVLINEQFF. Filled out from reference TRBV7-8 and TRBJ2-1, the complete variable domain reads GAGVSQSPRYKVAKRGQDVALRCDPISGHVSLFWYQQALGQGPEFLTYFQNEAQLDKSGLPSDRFFAERPEGSVSTLKIQRTQQEDSAVYLCASSLLGQVLINEQFFGPGTRLTVL.

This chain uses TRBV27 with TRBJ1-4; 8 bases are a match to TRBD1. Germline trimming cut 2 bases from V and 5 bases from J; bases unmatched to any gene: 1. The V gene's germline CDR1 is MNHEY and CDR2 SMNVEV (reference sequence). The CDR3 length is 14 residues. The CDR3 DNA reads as TGTGCCAGCAGTTTAGGACAGGGCAATGAAAAACTGTTTTTT. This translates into CASSLGQGNEKLFF.

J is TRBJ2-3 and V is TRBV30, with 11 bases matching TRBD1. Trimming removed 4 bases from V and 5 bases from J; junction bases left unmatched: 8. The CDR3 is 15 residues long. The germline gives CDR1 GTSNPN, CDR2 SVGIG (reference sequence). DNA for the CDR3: TGTGCCTGGAATAGGGACAGGGGGTTTGTAGATACGCAGTATTTT. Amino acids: CAWNRDRGFVDTQYF.

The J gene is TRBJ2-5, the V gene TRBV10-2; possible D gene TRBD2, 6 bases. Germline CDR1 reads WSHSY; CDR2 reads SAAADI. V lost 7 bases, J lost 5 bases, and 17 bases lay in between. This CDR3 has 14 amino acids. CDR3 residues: CASKDGSGMETQYF. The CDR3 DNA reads TGCGCCAGCAAAGACGGGAGCGGAATGGAGACCCAGTACTTC.

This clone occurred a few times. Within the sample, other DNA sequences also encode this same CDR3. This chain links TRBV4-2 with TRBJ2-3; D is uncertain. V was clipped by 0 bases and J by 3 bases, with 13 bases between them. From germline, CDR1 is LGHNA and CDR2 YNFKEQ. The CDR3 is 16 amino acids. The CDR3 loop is CASSQESPPRTDTQYF. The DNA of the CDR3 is TGTGCCAGCAGCCAAGAATCCCCCCCTAGGACAGATACGCAGTATTTT.

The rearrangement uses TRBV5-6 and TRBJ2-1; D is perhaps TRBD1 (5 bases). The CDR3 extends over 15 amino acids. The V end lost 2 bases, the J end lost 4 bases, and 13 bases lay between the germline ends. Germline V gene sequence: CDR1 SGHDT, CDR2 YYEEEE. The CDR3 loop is CASSFWGREYNEQFF. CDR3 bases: TGTGCCAGCAGCTTCTGGGGCAGAGAGTACAATGAGCAGTTCTTC.

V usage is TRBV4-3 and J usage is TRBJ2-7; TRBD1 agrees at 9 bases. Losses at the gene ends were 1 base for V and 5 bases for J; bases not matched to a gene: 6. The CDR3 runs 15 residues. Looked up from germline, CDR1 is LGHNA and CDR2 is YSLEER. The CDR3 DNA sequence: TGCGCCAGCAGCCAAGGATACAGGGGGCCGGACGAGCAGTACTTC. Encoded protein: CASSQGYRGPDEQYF.

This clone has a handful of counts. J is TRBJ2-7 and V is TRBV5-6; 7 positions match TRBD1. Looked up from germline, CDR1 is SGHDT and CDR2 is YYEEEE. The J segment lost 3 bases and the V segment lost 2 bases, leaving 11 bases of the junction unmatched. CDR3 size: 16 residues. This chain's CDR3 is CASSFPPGQSYYEQYF. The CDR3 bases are TGTGCCAGCAGCTTCCCTCCGGGACAGTCGTACTACGAGCAGTACTTC.

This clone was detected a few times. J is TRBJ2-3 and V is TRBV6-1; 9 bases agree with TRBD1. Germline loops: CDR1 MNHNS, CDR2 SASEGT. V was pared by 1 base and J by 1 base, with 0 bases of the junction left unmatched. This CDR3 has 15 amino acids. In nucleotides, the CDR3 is TGTGCCAGCAGTGAAGGGACAGGGGGCACAGATACGCAGTATTTT. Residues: CASSEGTGGTDTQYF.

Here the CDR3 DNA reads TGTGCCAGCAGTCTGGGGGGGGCAGGTACCGGGGAGCTGTTTTTT. Its translation: CASSLGGAGTGELFF. The chain has TRBV6-5 and TRBJ2-2, with a possible D match to TRBD2 (7 bases). Trimming removed 5 bases at V and 5 bases at J, with 15 bases between. The germline gives CDR1 MNHEY, CDR2 SVGAGI. This CDR3 has 15 residues.

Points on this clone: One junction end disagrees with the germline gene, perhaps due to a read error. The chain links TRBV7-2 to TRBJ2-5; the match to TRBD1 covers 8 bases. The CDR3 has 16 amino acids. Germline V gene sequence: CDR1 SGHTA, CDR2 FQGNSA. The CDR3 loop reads CASSIAPTGGLETQYF. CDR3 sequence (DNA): TGTGCCAGCAGCATAGCCCCAACAGGGGGTCTAGAGACCCAGTACTTC.

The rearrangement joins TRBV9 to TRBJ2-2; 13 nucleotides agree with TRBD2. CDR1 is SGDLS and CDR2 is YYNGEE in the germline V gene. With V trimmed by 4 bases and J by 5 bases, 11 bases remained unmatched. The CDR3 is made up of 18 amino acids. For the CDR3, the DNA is TGTGCCAGCAGCTTTCGACTAGCGGGGGGCCTGAGGACCGGGGAGCTGTTTTTT. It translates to CASSFRLAGGLRTGELFF. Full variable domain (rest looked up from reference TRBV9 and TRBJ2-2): DSGVTQTPKHLITATGQRVTLRCSPRSGDLSVYWYQQSLDQGLQFLIQYYNGEERAKGNILERFSAQQFPDLHSELNLSSLELGDSALYFCASSFRLAGGLRTGELFFGEGSRLTVL.